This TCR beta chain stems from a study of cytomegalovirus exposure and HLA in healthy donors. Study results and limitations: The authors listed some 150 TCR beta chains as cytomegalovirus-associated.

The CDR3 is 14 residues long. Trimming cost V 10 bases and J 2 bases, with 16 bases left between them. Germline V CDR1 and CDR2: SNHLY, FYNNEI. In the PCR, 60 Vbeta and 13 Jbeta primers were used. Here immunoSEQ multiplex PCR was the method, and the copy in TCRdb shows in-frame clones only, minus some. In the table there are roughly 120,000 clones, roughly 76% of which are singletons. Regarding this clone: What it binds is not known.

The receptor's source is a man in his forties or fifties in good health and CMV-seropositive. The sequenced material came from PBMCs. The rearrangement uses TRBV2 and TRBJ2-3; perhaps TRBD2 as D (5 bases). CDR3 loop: CANTKAVPTDTQYF. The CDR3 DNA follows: TGTGCCAACACAAAAGCGGTACCCACAGATACGCAGTATTTT.